This TCR beta chain was obtained from a study of regulatory T cells in long-lasting Graves disease. For the study at large: Antithyroid drugs had been given to newly diagnosed Graves' patients for under 3 months.

The TCR beta library used iRepertoire HTBI primers with Arm-PCR amplification of CDR3. TCRdb re-analysed the multiplex PCR reads in MiXCR, keeping a single row per CDR3 protein. The table lists over 500,000 distinct CDR3 sequences, about 16% of them singletons. J gave up 6 bases and V 0 bases, and 12 bases lay outside the gene matches. Germline assignment: CDR1 SNHLY and CDR2 FYNNEI. The CDR3 contains 18 residues. As to time point: newly diagnosed GD, antithyroid drugs for less than 3 months. The authors made the TCR library using RNA they extracted from PBMCs. This clonotype has ten or more counts. In addition, the sample was reused for a study of T cells in Graves' hyperthyroidism and ophthalmopathy. In that study: With the HTBI primer set, the TCR CDR3 went through a first round of RT-PCR.

V is TRBV2 and J is TRBJ2-1; 9 bases match TRBD2. Specimen: peripheral blood mononuclear cells (PBMCs), collected at new diagnosis, from a patient treated with antithyroid drugs. The source is a man younger than 30 with Graves disease. CDR3 loop: CASSEAALLAGKVNEQFF. The CDR3 DNA reads TGTGCCAGCAGTGAAGCGGCCCTACTAGCGGGCAAAGTCAATGAGCAGTTCTTC.